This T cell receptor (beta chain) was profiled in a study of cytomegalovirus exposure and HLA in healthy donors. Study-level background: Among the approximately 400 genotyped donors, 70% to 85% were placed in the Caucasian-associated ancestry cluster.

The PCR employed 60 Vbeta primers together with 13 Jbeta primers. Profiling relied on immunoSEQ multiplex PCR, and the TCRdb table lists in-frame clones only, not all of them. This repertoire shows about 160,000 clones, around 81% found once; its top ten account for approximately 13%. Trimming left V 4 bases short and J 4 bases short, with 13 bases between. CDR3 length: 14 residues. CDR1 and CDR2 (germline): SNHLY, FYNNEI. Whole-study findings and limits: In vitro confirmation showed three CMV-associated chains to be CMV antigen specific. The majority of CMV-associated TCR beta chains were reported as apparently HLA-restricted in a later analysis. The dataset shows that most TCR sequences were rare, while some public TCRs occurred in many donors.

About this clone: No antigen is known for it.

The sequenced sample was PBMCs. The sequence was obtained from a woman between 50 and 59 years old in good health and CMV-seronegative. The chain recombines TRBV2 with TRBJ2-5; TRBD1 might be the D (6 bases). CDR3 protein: CASSAYRAGETQYF. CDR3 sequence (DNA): TGTGCCAGCAGTGCCTACAGGGCAGGAGAGACCCAGTACTTC.